This entry concerns a single T cell receptor (beta chain). No antigen is known for it. This sample was included in a study of early stage breast cancer tumors. Overall study: About 70% of the 16 invasive tumors were ER+, PR+ and HER2-. General study findings and limits: Compared with adjacent normal breast, tumors showed around 2.5-fold denser, more clonal T cells.

Sufficient DNA from normal breast often required roughly 95-320 mg tissue. Trimming shortened V by 1 base and J by 0 bases, and 16 bases separated the two germline ends. The CDR3 extends over 19 amino acids. The germline gives CDR1 SEHNR, CDR2 FQNEAQ (reference sequence). Each sample had two DNA replicates, roughly 0.48 ug blood or roughly 1.4 ug tissue. TCRdb's table, derived via immunoSEQ multiplex PCR, lists solely in-frame clones and lacks some. The sample includes some 14,000 clones, about 88% seen only once; the top ten take 4.9%. This clonotype was obtained from a young adult with breast cancer. The chain links TRBV7-9 to TRBJ2-6; D possibly corresponds to TRBD1 (5 bases). The sample comprised normal breast tissue next to the tumor. The CDR3 DNA reads as TGTGCCAGCAGCTTAGAAGCAGCGACAGCCTTCTCTGGGGCCAACGTCCTGACTTTC. It yields the protein CASSLEAATAFSGANVLTF.